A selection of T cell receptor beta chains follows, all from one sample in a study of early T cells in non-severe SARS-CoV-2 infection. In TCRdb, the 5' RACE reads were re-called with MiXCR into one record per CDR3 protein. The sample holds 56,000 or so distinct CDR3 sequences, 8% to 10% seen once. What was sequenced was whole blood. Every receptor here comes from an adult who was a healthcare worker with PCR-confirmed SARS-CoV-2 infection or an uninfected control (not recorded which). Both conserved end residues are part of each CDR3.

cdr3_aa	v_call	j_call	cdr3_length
CASSRSQTYNGELFF	TRBV11-2	TRBJ2-2	15
CSGIWAPLHF	TRBV29-1	TRBJ1-6	10
CASSYGGVIGNTIYF	TRBV5-1	TRBJ1-3	15
CASSDSRETDTQYF	TRBV6-4	TRBJ2-3	14
CASSSLLGLGSYEQYF	TRBV11-2	TRBJ2-7	16
CASSPRQIPGYEQYF	TRBV11-2	TRBJ2-7	15
CASSLVGPETQYF	TRBV7-9	TRBJ2-5	13
CASSIPGQVHHF	TRBV7-2	TRBJ1-5	12
CASSGGSGGPTDTQYF	TRBV7-6	TRBJ2-3	16
CASTTGQGQETQYF	TRBV12-3/TRBV12-4	TRBJ2-5	14
CASSQGGHELSYEQYF	TRBV3-1	TRBJ2-7	16
CASSGLATRIETQYF	TRBV7-8	TRBJ2-5	15
CASSPAGSLRDNEQFF	TRBV18	TRBJ2-1	16
CASSLAVASTDTQYF	TRBV5-1	TRBJ2-3	15
CASSLGLGAEAFF	TRBV5-1	TRBJ1-1	13
CASSVEVGAGTGELFF	TRBV9	TRBJ2-2	16
CASSLAGGATDTQYF	TRBV6-4	TRBJ2-3	15
CASSAREGTSGGWTDTQYF	TRBV9	TRBJ2-3	19
CAITPGQGTYEQYF	TRBV10-3	TRBJ2-7	14
CASRPTGGSYNEQFF	TRBV6-2/TRBV6-3	TRBJ2-1	15
CASSSEQGVFYEQYF	TRBV12-3/TRBV12-4	TRBJ2-7	15
CSASFNLAGETLTDTQYF	TRBV20-1	TRBJ2-3	18
CASSQGNYGQYF	TRBV3-1	TRBJ2-7	12
CSVALGRGTTDTQYF	TRBV29-1	TRBJ2-3	15
CASSSLAGVGEQYF	TRBV7-9	TRBJ2-7	14
CASSPGTGGPGVETQYF	TRBV6-1	TRBJ2-5	17
CASGMWGYEQYF	TRBV6-1	TRBJ2-7	12
CASTPTPGLGTGELFF	TRBV19	TRBJ2-2	16
CASSIDRGFIF	TRBV19	TRBJ2-1	11
CASSALAGSGTQYF	TRBV10-1	TRBJ2-5	14
CASTLPYRDGRAFF	TRBV6-6	TRBJ1-1	14
CAISGTSGTFYEQYF	TRBV10-3	TRBJ2-7	15
CASSQEDLAGGAPTDTQYF	TRBV4-2	TRBJ2-3	19
CASSSGALTDTQYF	TRBV27	TRBJ2-3	14
CASRTQTVNTDTQYF	TRBV5-1	TRBJ2-3	15
CSALRDFLYEQYF	TRBV20-1	TRBJ2-7	13
CASSQDLVSAGTSQETQYF	TRBV3-1	TRBJ2-5	19
CASSYSSASSKNIQYF	TRBV6-5	TRBJ2-4	16
CASSFWGAGDTQYF	TRBV5-1	TRBJ2-3	14
CASTPVGVHEQYF	TRBV6-2/TRBV6-3	TRBJ2-7	13
CASSPGTDLYGYTF	TRBV18	TRBJ1-2	14
CASTMRGIRNTGELFF	TRBV5-1	TRBJ2-2	16
CASSLVLGTGGGEQYF	TRBV7-8	TRBJ2-7	16
CAISPGYEQYF	TRBV10-3	TRBJ2-7	11